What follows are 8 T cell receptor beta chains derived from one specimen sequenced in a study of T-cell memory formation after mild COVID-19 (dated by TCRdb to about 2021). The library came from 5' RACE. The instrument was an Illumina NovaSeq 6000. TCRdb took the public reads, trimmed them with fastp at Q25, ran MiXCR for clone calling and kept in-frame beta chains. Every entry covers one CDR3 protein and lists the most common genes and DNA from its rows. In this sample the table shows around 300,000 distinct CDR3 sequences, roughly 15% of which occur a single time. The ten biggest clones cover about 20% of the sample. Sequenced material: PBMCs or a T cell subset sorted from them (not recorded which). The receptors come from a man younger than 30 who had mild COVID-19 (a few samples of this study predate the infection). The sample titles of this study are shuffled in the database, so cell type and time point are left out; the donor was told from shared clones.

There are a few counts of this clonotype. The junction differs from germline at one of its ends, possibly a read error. CDR3 DNA: TGTGCCAGCAGCTTAGGTCGGAACAAGGAGCAGTTCTTC. Its protein is CASSLGRNKEQFF. The chain employs TRBV7-3 and TRBJ2-1, with D uncertain. CDR3 size: 13 residues. Germline V gene data show CDR1 as SGHTA and CDR2 as FQGTGA.

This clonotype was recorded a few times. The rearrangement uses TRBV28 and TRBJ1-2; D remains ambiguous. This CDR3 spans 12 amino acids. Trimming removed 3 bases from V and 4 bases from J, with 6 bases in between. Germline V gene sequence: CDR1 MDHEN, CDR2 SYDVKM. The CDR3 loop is CASSLISYGYTF. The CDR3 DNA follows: TGTGCCAGCAGTTTGATCAGCTATGGCTACACCTTC.

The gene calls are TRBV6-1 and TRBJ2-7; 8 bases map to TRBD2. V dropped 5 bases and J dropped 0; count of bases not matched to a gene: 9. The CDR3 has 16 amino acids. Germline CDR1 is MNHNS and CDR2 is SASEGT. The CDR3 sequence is CASSKSGGTSSYEQYF. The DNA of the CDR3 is TGTGCCAGCAGTAAGTCCGGCGGGACTAGCTCCTACGAGCAGTACTTC.

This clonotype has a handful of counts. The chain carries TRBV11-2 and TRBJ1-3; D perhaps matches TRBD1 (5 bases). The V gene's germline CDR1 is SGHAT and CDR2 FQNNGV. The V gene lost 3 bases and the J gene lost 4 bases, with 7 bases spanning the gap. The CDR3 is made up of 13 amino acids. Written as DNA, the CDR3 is TGTGCCAGCAGCTTTCAGGGAGGAAACACCATATATTTT. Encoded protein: CASSFQGGNTIYF. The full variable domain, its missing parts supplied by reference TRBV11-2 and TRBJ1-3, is EAGVAQSPRYKIIEKRQSVAFWCNPISGHATLYWYQQILGQGPKLLIQFQNNGVVDDSQLPKDRFSAERLKGVDSTLKIQPAKLEDSAVYLCASSFQGGNTIYFGEGSWLTVV.

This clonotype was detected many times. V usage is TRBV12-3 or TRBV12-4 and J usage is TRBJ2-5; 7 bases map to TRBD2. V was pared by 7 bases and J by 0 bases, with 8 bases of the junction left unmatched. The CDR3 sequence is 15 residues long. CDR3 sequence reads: CASIQPGTNQETQYF. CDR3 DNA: TGTGCCAGCATCCAGCCCGGGACTAACCAAGAGACCCAGTACTTC.

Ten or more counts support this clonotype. Written as DNA, the CDR3 is TGCGCCAGCAGGCCGGGACAGGACAATTATGGCTACACCTTC. It specifies CASRPGQDNYGYTF. The chain combines TRBV5-1 with TRBJ1-2; 8 bases match TRBD1. V gave up 5 bases and J gave up 5 bases; unmatched junction bases: 8. Germline V gene lookup returns CDR1 SGHRS and CDR2 YFSETQ. CDR3 length: 14 residues.

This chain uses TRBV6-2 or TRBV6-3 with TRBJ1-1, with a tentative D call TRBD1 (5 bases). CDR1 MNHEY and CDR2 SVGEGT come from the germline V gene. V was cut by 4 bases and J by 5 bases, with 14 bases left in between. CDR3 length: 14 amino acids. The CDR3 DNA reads TGTGCCAGCAGTTTTCCAGGGTGGGGGACTGAAGCTTTCTTT. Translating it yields CASSFPGWGTEAFF.

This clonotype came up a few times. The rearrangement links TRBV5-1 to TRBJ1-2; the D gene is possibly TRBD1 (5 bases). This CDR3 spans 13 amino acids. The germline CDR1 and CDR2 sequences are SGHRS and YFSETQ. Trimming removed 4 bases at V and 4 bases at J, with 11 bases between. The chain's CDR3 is CASSLLGTYGYTF. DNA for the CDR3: TGCGCCAGCAGCCTCCTGGGGACCTATGGCTACACCTTC.